These 14 T cell receptor beta chains were sequenced from one sample in a study of regulatory T cells in long-lasting Graves disease. Time point specified: newly diagnosed GD, antithyroid drugs for less than 3 months. TCR sequences were obtained from RNA taken from PBMCs. CDR3 regions were amplified by Arm-PCR using iRepertoire HTBI primers to build TCR beta libraries. TCRdb independently ran MiXCR on the multiplex PCR reads; one entry per CDR3 protein. The sample records about 620,000 distinct CDR3 sequences, approximately 15% being singletons. The sample was also linked to a second study, of T cells in Graves' hyperthyroidism and ophthalmopathy.

The sequencing here drew on peripheral blood mononuclear cells (PBMCs), taken at new diagnosis, from a patient treated with antithyroid drugs. The source is a woman aged 30 to 39 with Graves disease.

V usage is TRBV4-1 and J usage is TRBJ1-4; no firm D call. Per germline, CDR1 MGHRA and CDR2 YSYEKL. V was pared by 5 bases and J by 7 bases, with 17 bases between. This CDR3 comprises 15 residues. CDR3 protein: CASSALGGLGEKLFF. As DNA, the CDR3 is TGCGCCAGCAGCGCTCTTGGAGGTCTTGGTGAAAAACTGTTTTTT.

This clonotype was observed at least ten times. The chain couples TRBV13 to TRBJ2-1; 10 nucleotides line up with TRBD2. The CDR3 is 13 amino acids. Trimming at V came to 8 bases and at J to 8 bases, leaving 6 bases not matched to a gene. The germline CDR1 and CDR2 sequences are PRHDT and FYEKMQ (reference sequence). For the CDR3, the DNA is TGTGCCAGCTATCTAGCGGGAGAATATGAGCAGTTCTTC. Its protein is CASYLAGEYEQFF.

As for this clonotype: No conserved phenylalanine or tryptophan is present at the end of the CDR3, so a read error is the likely explanation. The V call is TRBV18, the J call TRBJ1-5; D may be TRBD1 (5 bases). CDR1 is KGHSH, CDR2 LQKENI, per germline. This CDR3 comprises 13 residues. Trimming took off 3 bases at V and 3 bases at J, with 6 bases between the two ends. This chain's CDR3 is CASSPTDNQPQHL. CDR3 coding DNA: TGTGCCAGCTCACCGACAGACAATCAGCCCCAGCATCTT.

This clonotype was picked up many times. V usage is TRBV30 and J usage is TRBJ1-2; D remains unclear. The CDR3 consists of 9 residues. The germline V gene has CDR1 GTSNPN and CDR2 SVGIG (reference sequence). V was pared by 5 bases and J by 6 bases, with 4 bases between. The CDR3 spells CAWYDGYTF. DNA for the CDR3: TGTGCCTGGTATGATGGCTACACCTTC.

This clonotype was observed many times. This chain links TRBV2 with TRBJ2-1; maybe TRBD1 (6 bases). Looked up from germline, CDR1 is SNHLY and CDR2 is FYNNEI. V shed 4 bases and J shed 13 bases, with 8 bases lying between them. This CDR3 has 10 residues. The CDR3 coding sequence is TGTGCCAGCAGTGTAGGGACACAGTTCTTC. Translation: CASSVGTQFF.

The table lists this clonotype with many counts. The rearrangement uses TRBV28 and TRBJ2-6, with a weak D call TRBD1 (6 bases). Germline V gene lookup returns CDR1 MDHEN and CDR2 SYDVKM. The CDR3 sequence is 17 residues long. The ends were cut back, 5 bases at V and 3 bases at J, with 17 bases in the middle. This chain's CDR3 is CASSEQGFKYGANVLTF. CDR3 in DNA: TGTGCCAGCAGTGAACAGGGCTTTAAGTATGGGGCCAACGTCCTGACTTTC.

This clonotype was observed at least ten times. V and J are TRBV6-5 and TRBJ2-2, with D tentatively TRBD1 or TRBD2 (5 bases each). The V gene lost 2 bases and the J gene lost 2 bases, with 18 bases spanning the gap. The CDR3 extends over 18 amino acids. CDR1 and CDR2 (germline): MNHEY, SVGAGI. The CDR3 region is CASSYTLPGRPNTGELFF. The DNA for the CDR3 is TGTGCCAGCAGTTACACTCTCCCGGGACGGCCAAACACCGGGGAGCTGTTTTTT.

For this clonotype: This CDR3 is missing its conserved last phenylalanine or tryptophan, likely due to a read error. The DNA is omitted, as the CDR3 cannot be located on it reliably, and the CDR3 follows TCRdb's listing. The CDR3 protein is CASSSPFTSLLL. This sequence joins TRBV28 and TRBJ2-7; the table names TRBD1, a call not compared with the DNA. A total of 12 residues make up the CDR3, ends included. The germline V gene encodes CDR1 MDHEN and CDR2 SYDVKM.

This clonotype came up a few times. This chain links TRBV10-2 with TRBJ2-5; D unresolved. Germline V gene lookup returns CDR1 WSHSY and CDR2 SAAADI. The CDR3 extends over 14 amino acids. Trimming cost V 7 bases and J 1 base, with 13 bases left between them. CDR3 DNA: TGCGCCAGCAAAAAGGGTCCAGGCCAAGAGACCCAGTACTTC. It translates to CASKKGPGQETQYF.

This chain uses TRBV19 with TRBJ1-5, with 7 bases identical to TRBD1. The CDR3 has 14 amino acids. Germline V lookup: CDR1 LNHDA, CDR2 SQIVND (reference sequence). Losses at the gene ends were 2 bases for V and 2 bases for J; bases not matched to a gene: 0. The CDR3 sequence: CASSITGGNQPQHF. CDR3 coding DNA: TGTGCCAGTAGTATAACAGGGGGCAATCAGCCCCAGCATTTT.

The rearrangement links TRBV15 to TRBJ2-1; D is possibly TRBD2 (6 bases). TRBJ2-5 explains the end of the DNA better; the J call may be wrong. Germline CDR1 is LNHNV and CDR2 is YYDKDF (reference sequence). This CDR3 is built from 15 residues. The CDR3: CATSTRCGVEETQYF. In DNA, the CDR3 is TGTGCCACCAGCACTAGGTGCGGGGTTGAAGAGACCCAGTACTTC.

The table lists this clonotype with many counts. The chain is built from TRBV2 and TRBJ1-5; D ambiguous. This CDR3 region has 15 residues. CDR1 is SNHLY, CDR2 FYNNEI, per germline. The V and J ends lost 4 bases and 4 bases respectively, with 14 bases between them. The CDR3 here is CASSVEAVPNQPQHF. The CDR3, as DNA: TGTGCCAGCAGTGTCGAGGCAGTGCCTAATCAGCCCCAGCATTTT.

As regards this clonotype: A read error is likely here: a far larger clone is one base away. V gene TRBV24-1 combines with J gene TRBJ2-1; 8 bases fit TRBD1. Trimming cost V 4 bases and J 10 bases; bases outside gene matches: 8. This CDR3 region has 14 residues. Per the germline V gene, CDR1 is KGHDR and CDR2 is SFDVKD. The chain's CDR3 is CATSDPGQGDEQFF. CDR3 in DNA: TGTGCCACCAGTGACCCTGGACAGGGAGACGAGCAGTTCTTC.

This clonotype has a handful of counts. The chain employs TRBV27 and TRBJ1-2; D unresolved. With 6 bases removed from V and 1 base from J, the gap between germline ends came to 15 bases. The CDR3 has 15 amino acids. In germline, CDR1 is MNHEY, CDR2 SMNVEV (reference sequence). The CDR3 DNA follows: TGTGCCAGCAGCGTAGATGGGTGGGGTAACTATGGCTACACCTTC. Protein sequence: CASSVDGWGNYGYTF.